This TCR beta chain stems from a study of OX40 agonist ivuxolimab in advanced cancers. Study context: As their treatment, patients were administered ivuxolimab, an agonistic anti-OX40 (CD134) antibody. General study points: At 0.1 to 3.0 mg/kg, CD4+ and CD8+ blood T cells expanded clonally by week 6.

Patients were ruled out by autoimmune disease history or systemic immunosuppression. With baseline, cycle 4 day 1, and cycle 7 day 1 as timepoints, blood was sampled. This clone was seen just once. Its specificity is not known. Clones were sequenced by immunoSEQ multiplex PCR, and TCRdb holds only the in-frame ones, with some missing. Among 2,000 or so clones listed, over 65% were seen once. J gave up 1 base and V 4 bases, and 5 bases lay outside the gene matches. CDR1 and CDR2 from the germline V gene are ENHRY and SYGVKD. The CDR3 is 17 residues long. This chain links TRBV10-3 with TRBJ2-2; TRBD2 matches at 11 bases. The input for sequencing was CD4+ or CD8+ T cells sorted from blood, taken in a trial of the OX40 agonist ivuxolimab. The receptor was isolated from an adult with an advanced solid tumor such as melanoma, head and neck, liver or kidney cancer. The CDR3 here is CAISVLGTSGNTGELFF. CDR3 in DNA: TGTGCCATCAGTGTCCTCGGGACTAGCGGGAACACCGGGGAGCTGTTTTTT.